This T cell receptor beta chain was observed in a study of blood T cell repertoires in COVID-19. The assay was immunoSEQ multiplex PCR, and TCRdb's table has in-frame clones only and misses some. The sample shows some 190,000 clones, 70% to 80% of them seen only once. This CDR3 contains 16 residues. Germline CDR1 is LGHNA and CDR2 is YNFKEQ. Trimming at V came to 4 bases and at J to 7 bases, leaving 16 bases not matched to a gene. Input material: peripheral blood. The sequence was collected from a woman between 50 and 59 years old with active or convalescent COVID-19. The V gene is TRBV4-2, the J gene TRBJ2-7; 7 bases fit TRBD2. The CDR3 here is CASSPRVGGTRREQYF. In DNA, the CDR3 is TGTGCCAGCAGCCCCCGGGTCGGGGGGACCCGTAGGGAGCAGTACTTC.